This T cell receptor (beta chain) was captured in a study of regulatory T cells in long-lasting Graves disease. Points from the study as a whole: Persistent Graves' patients had lower TCR diversity than newly diagnosed ones.

In building TCR beta libraries, iRepertoire HTBI primers were used together with Arm-PCR of CDR3 regions. Each CDR3 protein gets one entry after TCRdb re-called the multiplex PCR reads with MiXCR. Of about 470,000 distinct CDR3 sequences listed, about a fifth are singletons. Time point specified: persistent/refractory GD, antithyroid drugs over 5 years with positive TRAb. PBMCs provided the RNA from which the TCR library was made. The CDR3 contains 14 residues. The germline V and J ends were trimmed by 8 bases and 6 bases, with 20 bases remaining between them. CDR1 and CDR2 from the germline V gene are MNHEY and SMNVEV (reference sequence). This clonotype was recorded many times. What it recognizes is unknown.

The sequenced sample was peripheral blood mononuclear cells (PBMCs), obtained when the disease was refractory, from a patient treated with antithyroid drugs. This TCR was recovered from a female donor with Graves disease. This chain uses TRBV27 with TRBJ2-7; TRBD2 might be the D (5 bases). Here the CDR3 DNA reads TGTGCCAGCGGGCGTACGAGTACGGGGTCCGAGCAGTACTTC. Translating it yields CASGRTSTGSEQYF.